This entry lists 31 T cell receptor beta chains sequenced from one sample in a study of shared clonotypes between healthy human individuals. The protocol was immunoSEQ multiplex PCR, while the TCRdb copy is restricted to in-frame clones and leaves out a portion. The top ten clones hold around 0.37% of a sample with about 2.4 million clones, approximately 94% of them seen once. What was sequenced was naive CD4+ T cells from PBMCs. Subset of the sample: CD45RA+ positively selected. These TCRs come from a man aged 18 to 30 in good health. Some clones in this sample may be carry-over from other donors' samples.

Worth noting for this clone: Other nucleotide sequences from this sample produce the same CDR3. The chain has TRBV5-1 and TRBJ2-2, with 10 positions matching TRBD2. The CDR3 totals 16 residues. The V gene end was trimmed by 4 bases and the J gene end by 1 base; junction bases not matched to a gene: 4. Germline V gives CDR1 SGHRS, CDR2 YFSETQ. The chain's CDR3 is CASSLGLALNTGELFF. CDR3 nucleotides: TGCGCCAGCAGCCTGGGACTAGCGCTGAACACCGGGGAGCTGTTTTTT.

The chain links TRBV18 to TRBJ1-4; tentative D call: TRBD1 (5 bases). This CDR3 is 16 amino acids long. Germline V gives CDR1 KGHSH, CDR2 LQKENI. V gave up 5 bases and J gave up 1 base, with 14 bases separating them. The CDR3 protein is CASSSGKEGTNEKLFF. The CDR3 nucleotides read TGTGCCAGCTCATCAGGGAAGGAGGGAACTAATGAAAAACTGTTTTTT.

This clone showed up just once. V is TRBV2 and J is TRBJ1-4, with 7 bases aligning to TRBD1. This CDR3 contains 15 residues. Trimming cost V 6 bases and J 4 bases; bases outside gene matches: 8. CDR1 is SNHLY and CDR2 is FYNNEI in the germline V gene. This CDR3 is CASSAEGGSNEKLFF. The CDR3 nucleotides read TGTGCCAGCAGCGCCGAAGGGGGCAGTAATGAAAAACTGTTTTTT.

The V and J genes are TRBV7-3 and TRBJ2-5; 8 nucleotides match TRBD1. The V and J ends lost 2 bases and 4 bases, in that order; junction bases with no gene match: 12. The CDR3 is 17 amino acids. The germline gives CDR1 SGHTA, CDR2 FQGTGA. The CDR3 bases are TGTGCCAGCAGCTTACTCGGCAGGGGGCTGGGTGGAGAGACCCAGTACTTC. Residues: CASSLLGRGLGGETQYF.

The chain links TRBV2 to TRBJ2-5; a possible D gene is TRBD2 (7 bases). Trimming removed 8 bases at V and 5 bases at J, with 12 bases between. This CDR3 has 12 amino acids. Germline-derived CDR1 and CDR2 are SNHLY and FYNNEI. CDR3 region: CASGGAPETQYF. DNA of the CDR3: TGTGCCAGCGGGGGGGCCCCGGAGACCCAGTACTTC.

The chain joins TRBV5-1 to TRBJ2-6; a possible D gene is TRBD2 (5 bases). The V end was cut by 0 bases, the J end by 0 bases, with 7 bases between. CDR3 length equals 16 residues. Germline V gene lookup returns CDR1 SGHRS and CDR2 YFSETQ. The CDR3 spells CASSLAAGSGANVLTF. The CDR3 coding sequence is TGCGCCAGCAGCTTGGCCGCGGGCTCTGGGGCCAACGTCCTGACTTTC. Complete variable domain (other parts from reference TRBV5-1 and TRBJ2-6): KAGVTQTPRYLIKTRGQQVTLSCSPISGHRSVSWYQQTPGQGLQFLFEYFSETQRNKGNFPGRFSGRQFSNSRSEMNVSTLELGDSALYLCASSLAAGSGANVLTFGAGSRLTVL.

The V call is TRBV7-8, the J call TRBJ2-1; TRBD2 agrees at 13 bases. The CDR3 is 16 residues long. CDR1 is SGHVS and CDR2 is FQNEAQ in the germline V gene. After removal of 5 bases from V and 6 bases from J, the junction contained 7 bases not matched to a gene. The DNA for the CDR3 is TGTGCCAGCAGCACCCGGACTAGCGGGAGCCCCAATGAGCAGTTCTTC. It yields the protein CASSTRTSGSPNEQFF.

The chain couples TRBV7-6 to TRBJ1-2; TRBD1 is a possible D gene (5 bases). Per the germline V gene, CDR1 is SGHVS and CDR2 is FNYEAQ. Trimming removed 2 bases at V and 1 base at J, with 14 bases between. The CDR3 is made up of 16 amino acids. The CDR3 reads CASSLKAGRFNYGYTF. The CDR3 region has the DNA TGTGCCAGCAGCTTAAAGGCAGGGCGATTTAACTATGGCTACACCTTC.

CDR3 nucleotide sequence: TGTGCCAGCAGCGGGGGGGTGAACACTGAAGCTTTCTTT. This codes for CASSGGVNTEAFF. This chain joins TRBV7-9 and TRBJ1-1, with TRBD1 as a possible D gene (5 bases). Germline values: CDR1 SEHNR, CDR2 FQNEAQ (reference sequence). The CDR3 runs to 13 residues. Between the trimmed V and J ends, which lost 5 bases and 0 bases, there was a span of 7 bases.

The gene calls are TRBV11-2 and TRBJ2-1, with a possible D match to TRBD2 (5 bases). Germline CDR1 SGHAT, CDR2 FQNNGV. Trimming cost V 4 bases and J 10 bases, with 17 bases left between them. This CDR3 is 14 amino acids long. The CDR3 is CASSSWRQPYEQFF. The DNA of the CDR3 is TGTGCCAGCAGCTCCTGGAGGCAGCCGTACGAGCAGTTCTTC. The full variable domain, completed using reference TRBV11-2 and TRBJ2-1, is EAGVAQSPRYKIIEKRQSVAFWCNPISGHATLYWYQQILGQGPKLLIQFQNNGVVDDSQLPKDRFSAERLKGVDSTLKIQPAKLEDSAVYLCASSSWRQPYEQFFGPGTRLTVL.

Of note for this clone: The identical CDR3 is also encoded by other nucleotide sequences in the sample. The genes are TRBV18 and TRBJ2-2, with D maybe TRBD1 (5 bases). Deletions cut 3 bases from V and 2 bases from J, with 7 bases between. The CDR3 runs 14 residues. Germline-derived CDR1 and CDR2 are KGHSH and LQKENI. The CDR3 DNA reads TGTGCCAGCTCACCCCAGGGCAACACCGGGGAGCTGTTTTTT. Translated: CASSPQGNTGELFF.

V is TRBV11-2 and J is TRBJ2-7; D may be TRBD1 (5 bases). This CDR3 comprises 14 residues. The germline V gene has CDR1 SGHAT and CDR2 FQNNGV. The V end was cut by 0 bases, the J end by 4 bases, with 10 bases between. The CDR3 DNA reads as TGTGCCAGCAGCTTAGAAGTGGGGCTGTACGAGCAGTACTTC. Translating gives CASSLEVGLYEQYF. Using reference TRBV11-2 and TRBJ2-7 for the parts outside the CDR3, the full variable domain is EAGVAQSPRYKIIEKRQSVAFWCNPISGHATLYWYQQILGQGPKLLIQFQNNGVVDDSQLPKDRFSAERLKGVDSTLKIQPAKLEDSAVYLCASSLEVGLYEQYFGPGTRLTVT.

This chain uses TRBV12-5 with TRBJ1-2; D gene unclear. V lost 7 bases and J lost 4, with 4 bases in between. CDR1 and CDR2 (germline): LGHNT, FRNRAP. The CDR3 totals 10 residues. CDR3 nucleotides: TGTGCTAGTGTTCTCTATGGCTACACCTTC. This codes for CASVLYGYTF.

The chain employs TRBV6-6 and TRBJ2-7; no clear D. The CDR3 is 12 amino acids. V lost 5 bases and J lost 4, with 9 bases in between. Germline assignment: CDR1 MNHNY and CDR2 SVGAGI (reference sequence). CDR3: CASSTTLYEQYF. CDR3 sequence (DNA): TGTGCCAGCAGTACGACACTGTACGAGCAGTACTTC.

The chain combines TRBV11-3 with TRBJ2-1; a possible D gene is TRBD2 (6 bases). The germline gives CDR1 SGHNT, CDR2 YENEEA. This CDR3 is 13 amino acids long. V was trimmed by 4 bases and J by 5 bases, leaving 9 bases between them. The CDR3 here is CASSWGDNNEQFF. In DNA form, the CDR3 reads TGTGCCAGCAGCTGGGGGGATAACAATGAGCAGTTCTTC.

In its sample, this clone was seen once. This chain uses TRBV19 with TRBJ1-2; D not resolved. The CDR3 is 12 amino acids. V was cut by 3 bases and J by 7 bases, with 9 bases left in between. Germline V CDR1 and CDR2: LNHDA, SQIVND (reference sequence). The CDR3 is CASSIDPVGYTF. CDR3 nucleotide sequence: TGTGCCAGTAGTATCGACCCGGTTGGCTACACCTTC.

The chain links TRBV10-3 to TRBJ2-7, with TRBD1 as a possible D gene (6 bases). This CDR3 is 15 amino acids long. Germline CDR1 reads ENHRY; CDR2 reads SYGVKD. V shed 0 bases and J shed 3 bases, with 12 bases lying between them. CDR3 residues: CAISESSGQNYEQYF. The CDR3 coding sequence is TGTGCCATCAGTGAGTCTTCTGGACAGAACTACGAGCAGTACTTC.

The chain joins TRBV11-1 to TRBJ2-2, with TRBD1 as a possible D gene (5 bases). The CDR3 is made up of 14 amino acids. CDR1 and CDR2 from the germline V gene are SGHAT and FQDESV (reference sequence). The germline V and J ends were trimmed by 7 bases and 1 base, with 10 bases remaining between them. This CDR3 reads CASTHDRNTGELFF. CDR3 sequence (DNA): TGTGCCAGCACCCACGACAGGAACACCGGGGAGCTGTTTTTT. Variable domain in full (rest from reference TRBV11-1 and TRBJ2-2): EAEVAQSPRYKITEKSQAVAFWCDPISGHATLYWYRQILGQGPELLVQFQDESVVDDSQLPKDRFSAERLKGVDSTLKIQPAELGDSAMYLCASTHDRNTGELFFGEGSRLTVL.

The V and J genes are TRBV5-1 and TRBJ2-3; 8 positions match TRBD1. CDR3 length equals 18 residues. V shed 3 bases, J shed 2 bases, and the junction held 14 bases outside the gene matches. CDR1 and CDR2 from the germline V gene are SGHRS and YFSETQ. As DNA, the CDR3 is TGCGCCAGCAGCTCCCAGGGGGCGATACCCCCGAACACAGATACGCAGTATTTT. Translating it yields CASSSQGAIPPNTDTQYF.

CDR3 nucleotide sequence: TGTGCCAGCTCACCGATACAGGGACAGGGGAACACTGAAGCTTTCTTT. As protein: CASSPIQGQGNTEAFF. The chain combines TRBV18 with TRBJ1-1; 9 nucleotides agree with TRBD1. The trim removed 3 bases at V and 1 base at J, leaving 6 bases unmatched. CDR3 length equals 16 residues. Germline V lookup: CDR1 KGHSH, CDR2 LQKENI.

This chain joins TRBV4-1 and TRBJ2-2; 9 bases are shared with TRBD2. V was clipped by 9 bases and J by 5 bases; unmatched bases: 10. The CDR3 loop spans 15 amino acids. The V gene's germline CDR1 is MGHRA and CDR2 YSYEKL. The CDR3 region has the DNA TGCGCCAGGGGGCCCGGGCTAGCGGGAACCGGGGAGCTGTTTTTT. It codes for CARGPGLAGTGELFF.

J is TRBJ2-7 and V is TRBV4-2, with TRBD2 identical over 7 bases. V was pared by 5 bases and J by 2 bases, with 9 bases of the junction left unmatched. CDR1 is LGHNA, CDR2 YNFKEQ, per germline. There are 15 residues in the CDR3. CDR3 protein: CASSASGAQAYEQYF. In nucleotides, the CDR3 is TGTGCCAGCAGCGCCAGCGGGGCGCAGGCCTACGAGCAGTACTTC.

This chain connects TRBV5-5 to TRBJ1-2; D is unclear. Per the germline V gene, CDR1 is SGHKS and CDR2 is YYEKEE (reference sequence). There are 15 residues in the CDR3. Between the trimmed V and J ends, which lost 0 bases and 5 bases, there was a span of 14 bases. The CDR3 here is CASSLGVWSIYGYTF. CDR3 DNA sequence: TGTGCCAGCAGCTTGGGGGTGTGGTCGATTTATGGCTACACCTTC.

This clone was detected only once. This sequence joins TRBV7-8 and TRBJ1-2; D uncertain. CDR1 is SGHVS, CDR2 FQNEAQ, per germline. The CDR3 covers 13 residues. V was trimmed by 5 bases and J by 7 bases, leaving 14 bases between them. CDR3 sequence reads: CASSPAMGAGYTF. CDR3 nucleotides: TGTGCCAGCAGCCCGGCGATGGGAGCTGGCTACACCTTC.

CDR3 sequence: CASSPGGNIEFF. CDR3 in DNA: TGTGCCAGCAGTCCGGGAGGGAACATTGAGTTCTTC. The rearrangement uses TRBV7-9 and TRBJ2-1; TRBD2 matches 8 bases. The CDR3 consists of 12 residues. CDR1 and CDR2 (germline): SEHNR, FQNEAQ (reference sequence). Trimming removed 6 bases from V and 14 bases from J; junction bases left unmatched: 9. The full variable domain, rest sourced from reference TRBV7-9 and TRBJ2-1, is DTGVSQNPRHKITKRGQNVTFRCDPISEHNRLYWYRQTLGQGPEFLTYFQNEAQLEKSRLLSDRFSAERPKGSFSTLEIQRTEQGDSAMYLCASSPGGNIEFFGPGTRLTVL.

This chain links TRBV6-6 with TRBJ1-4, with D possibly being TRBD1 (6 bases). Trimming took 6 bases from V and 1 from J, leaving 9 bases between them. The CDR3 is made up of 14 amino acids. Germline-derived CDR1 and CDR2 are MNHNY and SVGAGI (reference sequence). The CDR3 DNA follows: TGTGCCAGCAGCGAACAGGGAACTAATGAAAAACTGTTTTTT. The encoded protein is CASSEQGTNEKLFF.

This clone was observed a single time. The V gene is TRBV11-1, the J gene TRBJ1-2, with a weak D call TRBD1 (6 bases). Trimming removed 5 bases at V and 6 bases at J, with 13 bases between. Germline V gives CDR1 SGHAT, CDR2 FQDESV (reference sequence). The CDR3 extends over 13 amino acids. CDR3 residues: CASSPGGAHGYTF. CDR3 nucleotide sequence: TGTGCCAGCAGCCCCGGGGGGGCCCATGGCTACACCTTC.

The gene calls are TRBV5-1 and TRBJ2-5, with D hard to call. Germline V gene sequence: CDR1 SGHRS, CDR2 YFSETQ. The CDR3 sequence is 13 residues long. Trimming left V 5 bases short and J 0 bases short, with 8 bases between. CDR3 loop: CASSSAYQETQYF. CDR3 DNA: TGCGCCAGCAGTTCCGCGTACCAAGAGACCCAGTACTTC. Combining the CDR3 with reference TRBV5-1 and TRBJ2-5 gives the whole variable domain KAGVTQTPRYLIKTRGQQVTLSCSPISGHRSVSWYQQTPGQGLQFLFEYFSETQRNKGNFPGRFSGRQFSNSRSEMNVSTLELGDSALYLCASSSAYQETQYFGPGTRLLVL.

The chain employs TRBV5-1 and TRBJ2-3; 7 nucleotides agree with TRBD1. V dropped 2 bases and J dropped 2; count of bases not matched to a gene: 8. The CDR3 consists of 16 residues. Per germline, CDR1 SGHRS and CDR2 YFSETQ. The CDR3 sequence: CASSFPRDSPTDTQYF. The CDR3 DNA follows: TGCGCCAGCAGCTTCCCCCGGGACAGTCCCACAGATACGCAGTATTTT.

This sequence joins TRBV28 and TRBJ2-3; maybe TRBD2 (6 bases). Germline V gene lookup returns CDR1 MDHEN and CDR2 SYDVKM. Trimming cost V 4 bases and J 5 bases, with 16 bases left between them. The CDR3 is 15 amino acids. The CDR3 loop is CASSSRGGNVDTQYF. In nucleotides, the CDR3 is TGTGCCAGCAGTTCGAGGGGCGGGAATGTAGATACGCAGTATTTT.

The V gene is TRBV4-1, the J gene TRBJ2-3; 8 bases line up with TRBD2. The trim removed 0 bases at V and 3 bases at J, leaving 17 bases unmatched. The CDR3 consists of 20 residues. Germline V lookup: CDR1 MGHRA, CDR2 YSYEKL. CDR3 coding DNA: TGCGCCAGCAGCCAAGAGGAGGGGGGGAGACTAGCGTGGGGAACAGATACGCAGTATTTT. Its protein product is CASSQEEGGRLAWGTDTQYF.